The source of this T cell receptor beta chain is a study of cytomegalovirus exposure and HLA in healthy donors. In the PCR, 60 Vbeta and 13 Jbeta primers were used. Only in-frame clones appear in the TCRdb table, and some are missing; sequencing was by immunoSEQ multiplex PCR. Of roughly 200,000 clones listed, 75% to 85% are singletons. Study-wide results and caveats: Accounts indicate the classifier identified cytomegalovirus status with strong specificity and sensitivity.

A note on this clone: As yet, its antigen is unknown.

The clonotype was recovered from a boy aged 5-17 years in good health and CMV-seronegative. Sequenced sample: PBMCs.

The CDR3 DNA follows: TGTGCCAGCAGCTTTACAGGGGCGGTGGAGCAGTTCTTC. Protein product: CASSFTGAVEQFF. V gene TRBV6-5 combines with J gene TRBJ2-1; 7 bases are shared with TRBD1. CDR3 length: 13 amino acids. CDR1 and CDR2 from the germline V gene are MNHEY and SVGAGI. V was pared by 6 bases and J by 10 bases, with 9 bases of the junction left unmatched.